The next 23 T cell receptor beta chains were all read from a single sample in a study of regulatory T cells in long-lasting Graves disease. According to the study, TCR beta libraries were built with iRepertoire HTBI primers and CDR3-region Arm-PCR. TCRdb passed the multiplex PCR reads through MiXCR, listing each CDR3 protein once. The sample shows 250,000 to 400,000 distinct CDR3 sequences, 18% of them seen only once. The time point here: newly diagnosed GD, antithyroid drugs for less than 3 months. The TCR library used RNA extracted from PBMCs. The sequencing here drew on peripheral blood mononuclear cells (PBMCs), taken at new diagnosis, from a patient treated with antithyroid drugs. These receptors all come from a female donor with Graves disease.

There are many counts of this clonotype. The CDR3 loop is CASARGTGLSGNTIYF. CDR3 DNA sequence: TGTGCCAGCGCACGGGGGACAGGGCTCTCTGGAAACACCATATATTTT. V gene TRBV6-1 combines with J gene TRBJ1-3, with TRBD1 matching 9 bases. Germline-derived CDR1 and CDR2 are MNHNS and SASEGT. CDR3 length equals 16 residues. V trimming: 8 bases; J trimming: 0 bases; junction bases outside the gene matches: 8.

There are many counts of this clonotype. The V call is TRBV3-1, the J call TRBJ2-3; 11 bases align to TRBD2. J was trimmed by 4 bases and V by 4 bases; bases with no gene match: 4. The CDR3 has 15 residues. Germline V CDR1 and CDR2: LGHDT, YNNKEL (reference sequence). The CDR3 sequence: CASSLAGGPADTQYF. CDR3 nucleotides: TGTGCCAGCAGCCTAGCGGGAGGGCCCGCAGATACGCAGTATTTT.

This clonotype was recorded at least ten times. For the CDR3, the DNA is TGTGCCAGCAGGACGTCGCCCGGGGTGAGGGACGAGCAGTACTTC. Translation gives CASRTSPGVRDEQYF. The chain employs TRBV6-1 and TRBJ2-7; D possibly corresponds to TRBD2 (5 bases). CDR3 length: 15 residues. The germline CDR1 and CDR2 sequences are MNHNS and SASEGT. V lost 6 bases to trimming and J lost 5 bases, with 20 bases between them.

This clonotype was detected many times. This chain joins TRBV12-3 or TRBV12-4 and TRBJ2-1, with TRBD2 matching over 9 bases. The CDR3 spans 15 residues. The V and J ends lost 5 bases and 6 bases, in that order; junction bases with no gene match: 8. The CDR3 reads CASSDPLAGFNEQFF. CDR3 sequence (DNA): TGTGCCAGCAGTGATCCCCTAGCGGGATTCAATGAGCAGTTCTTC.

Regarding this clonotype: A much larger clone sits a single nucleotide away, making a read error possible. V usage is TRBV11-2 and J usage is TRBJ2-2; TRBD2 matches 10 bases. Losses at the gene ends were 4 bases for V and 1 base for J; bases not matched to a gene: 0. The CDR3 totals 15 residues. CDR1 SGHAT and CDR2 FQNNGV come from the germline V gene. CDR3 sequence (DNA): TGTGCCAGCAGCTGGACTAGCGGGAACACCGGGGAGCTGTTTTTT. This translates into CASSWTSGNTGELFF.

This clonotype was detected ten times or more. This chain joins TRBV27 and TRBJ1-1; D may be TRBD1 (5 bases). CDR1 is MNHEY and CDR2 is SMNVEV in the germline V gene (reference sequence). Trimming cost V 2 bases and J 8 bases, with 12 bases left between them. The CDR3 loop spans 13 amino acids. CDR3 nucleotides: TGTGCCAGCAGTTTAATGGGGGGTTCAGAAGCTTTCTTT. Protein product: CASSLMGGSEAFF.

This clonotype was found many times. The chain links TRBV28 to TRBJ2-3, with TRBD2 matching 8 bases. Germline CDR1 and CDR2: MDHEN and SYDVKM. The CDR3 loop spans 16 amino acids. The ends lost 6 bases at V and 5 bases at J; junction bases unmatched: 13. The CDR3 protein is CASSPGGAGEGDTQYF. CDR3 sequence (DNA): TGTGCCAGCAGCCCCGGGGGAGCGGGAGAAGGAGATACGCAGTATTTT.

In nucleotides, the CDR3 is TGTGCCAGCAGTTCCCCCGGACAGGGCTACAATGAGCAGTTCTTC. Its protein product is CASSSPGQGYNEQFF. V is TRBV27 and J is TRBJ2-1; the match to TRBD1 covers 8 bases. CDR3 length: 15 amino acids. Looked up from germline, CDR1 is MNHEY and CDR2 is SMNVEV (reference sequence). The J segment lost 3 bases and the V segment lost 4 bases, leaving 5 bases of the junction unmatched.

The sample holds many counts of this clonotype. J is TRBJ2-6 and V is TRBV6-5; possible D gene TRBD1, 6 bases. This CDR3 contains 14 residues. Germline V lookup: CDR1 MNHEY, CDR2 SVGAGI. V was shortened by 4 bases and J by 2 bases, with 6 bases between the two germline ends. Here the CDR3 reads CASSWDTGANVLTF. For the CDR3, the DNA is TGTGCCAGCAGTTGGGACACTGGGGCCAACGTCCTGACTTTC.

Concerning this clonotype: Since a far larger clone is one base different, this is likely a read error. This chain connects TRBV2 to TRBJ2-1, with 10 bases identical to TRBD2. Trimming removed 4 bases from V and 13 bases from J; junction bases left unmatched: 13. CDR1 SNHLY and CDR2 FYNNEI come from the germline V gene. The CDR3 has 15 residues. Here the CDR3 reads CASSVASGSGETQFF. CDR3 in DNA: TGTGCCAGCAGTGTGGCTAGCGGGAGTGGGGAGACCCAGTTCTTC.

Comment on this clonotype: Given a much more abundant clone one base away, this may be a read error. This sequence joins TRBV11-2 and TRBJ1-2; D is possibly TRBD1 (5 bases). Per germline, CDR1 SGHAT and CDR2 FQNNGV. The CDR3 contains 17 residues. V was pared by 2 bases and J by 4 bases, with 20 bases between. Written as DNA, the CDR3 is TGTGCCAGCAGCTTAACCGTCGGGGCGGCTTTGCCCTATGGCTACACCTTC. Its protein product is CASSLTVGAALPYGYTF.

The chain has TRBV6-1 and TRBJ2-2; 10 nucleotides line up with TRBD2. Trimming at V came to 3 bases and at J to 7 bases, leaving 5 bases not matched to a gene. The CDR3 consists of 15 residues. Germline V lookup: CDR1 MNHNS, CDR2 SASEGT. In nucleotides, the CDR3 is TGTGCCAGCAGTGATCTAGCGGGAGATAACGGGGAGCTGTTTTTT. The encoded protein is CASSDLAGDNGELFF.

This chain links TRBV28 with TRBJ2-4; weak D call: TRBD1 (5 bases). The ends were cut back, 7 bases at V and 1 base at J, with 20 bases in the middle. The CDR3 totals 17 residues. Germline lookup yields CDR1 MDHEN and CDR2 SYDVKM. The CDR3 bases are TGTGCCAGCACCCTCCATTTGGGTTCAGGGGCCAAAAACATTCAGTACTTC. Protein sequence: CASTLHLGSGAKNIQYF.

The chain joins TRBV6-1 to TRBJ2-2; D possibly matches TRBD1 or TRBD2 (5 bases each). Trimming cost V 6 bases and J 2 bases, with 13 bases left between them. Germline assignment: CDR1 MNHNS and CDR2 SASEGT. This CDR3 spans 15 amino acids. The CDR3 sequence is CASSGANLNTGELFF. DNA of the CDR3: TGTGCCAGCAGCGGGGCGAACCTCAACACCGGGGAGCTGTTTTTT.

The rearrangement links TRBV11-2 to TRBJ2-7; D is unresolved. Germline assignment: CDR1 SGHAT and CDR2 FQNNGV. This CDR3 comprises 13 residues. V was cut by 2 bases and J by 6 bases, with 11 bases left in between. The CDR3 nucleotides read TGTGCCAGCAGCTTATCGTGGCAGAGCGAGCAGTACTTC. It codes for CASSLSWQSEQYF. Combining the CDR3 with reference TRBV11-2 and TRBJ2-7 gives the whole variable domain EAGVAQSPRYKIIEKRQSVAFWCNPISGHATLYWYQQILGQGPKLLIQFQNNGVVDDSQLPKDRFSAERLKGVDSTLKIQPAKLEDSAVYLCASSLSWQSEQYFGPGTRLTVT.

The table lists this clonotype with many counts. The V and J genes are TRBV19 and TRBJ2-7; D could derive from TRBD1 or TRBD2 (5 bases each). This CDR3 spans 14 amino acids. Germline V gene lookup returns CDR1 LNHDA and CDR2 SQIVND (reference sequence). The V end was cut by 5 bases, the J end by 9 bases, with 20 bases between. CDR3 protein: CASSSGTSQRGQYF. The CDR3 DNA is TGTGCCAGTAGTTCCGGGACCTCCCAGCGCGGGCAGTACTTC.

This clonotype was observed many times. The V and J genes are TRBV9 and TRBJ2-2; D is perhaps TRBD2 (5 bases). The CDR3 sequence is 18 residues long. Germline CDR1 reads SGDLS; CDR2 reads YYNGEE. The ends were cut back, 3 bases at V and 6 bases at J, with 24 bases in the middle. Here the CDR3 DNA reads TGTGCCAGCAGCGATTCTAATTCCACTAGGTTTTCCTCCGGGGAGCTGTTTTTT. This gives the protein CASSDSNSTRFSSGELFF.

The gene calls are TRBV28 and TRBJ2-1, with D maybe TRBD2 (5 bases). V was cut by 5 bases and J by 4 bases, with 12 bases left in between. The CDR3 has 14 amino acids. The germline CDR1 and CDR2 sequences are MDHEN and SYDVKM. The CDR3 loop is CASSEGGLYNEQFF. The CDR3 nucleotides read TGTGCCAGCAGTGAAGGCGGACTTTACAATGAGCAGTTCTTC. Drawing the rest from reference TRBV28 and TRBJ2-1, the complete variable domain is DVKVTQSSRYLVKRTGEKVFLECVQDMDHENMFWYRQDPGLGLRLIYFSYDVKMKEKGDIPEGYSVSREKKERFSLILESASTNQTSMYLCASSEGGLYNEQFFGPGTRLTVL.

Many counts were recorded for this clonotype. The chain couples TRBV19 to TRBJ2-7; no definite D call. V was cut by 3 bases and J by 3 bases, with 15 bases left in between. CDR1 and CDR2 (germline): LNHDA, SQIVND (reference sequence). This CDR3 has 15 amino acids. CDR3 nucleotide sequence: TGTGCCAGTAGTATTATTATAGGGCTCAACTACGAGCAGTACTTC. Its translation: CASSIIIGLNYEQYF. The whole variable domain, remainder taken from reference TRBV19 and TRBJ2-7, is DGGITQSPKYLFRKEGQNVTLSCEQNLNHDAMYWYRQDPGQGLRLIYYSQIVNDFQKGDIAEGYSVSREKKESFPLTVTSAQKNPTAFYLCASSIIIGLNYEQYFGPGTRLTVT.

This clonotype was seen ten or more times. This chain joins TRBV7-9 and TRBJ1-1; D perhaps matches TRBD1 (5 bases). V gave up 10 bases and J gave up 5 bases, with 14 bases separating them. Germline CDR1 and CDR2: SEHNR and FQNEAQ (reference sequence). The CDR3 sequence is 12 residues long. The CDR3 spells CAIRLGVTEAFF. CDR3 in DNA: TGTGCCATCCGATTGGGGGTAACTGAAGCTTTCTTT.

Only a few counts were recorded for this clonotype. The rearrangement links TRBV18 to TRBJ1-4; perhaps TRBD1 as D (5 bases). This CDR3 has 16 amino acids. From germline, CDR1 is KGHSH and CDR2 LQKENI. Trimming left V 3 bases short and J 0 bases short, with 11 bases between. The chain's CDR3 is CASSPLLGATNEKLFF. The CDR3, as DNA: TGTGCCAGCTCACCGCTGCTGGGGGCAACTAATGAAAAACTGTTTTTT.

At least ten counts were recorded for this clonotype. V usage is TRBV30 and J usage is TRBJ1-1; possibly TRBD1 for D (6 bases). Germline V gives CDR1 GTSNPN, CDR2 SVGIG (reference sequence). The CDR3 is 13 residues long. The ends were cut back, 1 base at V and 8 bases at J, with 14 bases in the middle. The CDR3, as DNA: TGTGCCTGGAGTGCTGATGGAGGGACAGAAGCTTTCTTT. Translating it yields CAWSADGGTEAFF.

On this clonotype itself: This likely stems from a read error, as it lies one base from a far larger clone. The chain uses TRBV6-5 and TRBJ2-1, with a possible D match to TRBD2 (5 bases). CDR3 size: 14 residues. Germline V CDR1 and CDR2: MNHEY, SVGAGI. With 7 bases removed from V and 2 bases from J, the gap between germline ends came to 12 bases. In DNA, the CDR3 is TGTGCCAGCATGGAGGAGAACACCTACAATGAGCAGTTCTTC. This codes for CASMEENTYNEQFF.